These 27 T cell receptor beta chains were sequenced from one sample in a study of OX40 agonist ivuxolimab in advanced cancers. Only in-frame clones appear in the TCRdb table, and some are missing; sequencing was by immunoSEQ multiplex PCR. The data show some 85,000 clones, more than 80% seen once. The sequenced sample was CD4+ or CD8+ T cells sorted from blood, obtained in a trial of the OX40 agonist ivuxolimab. The source is an adult with an advanced solid tumor such as melanoma, head and neck, liver or kidney cancer.

V and J are TRBV6-5 and TRBJ1-2; weak D call: TRBD1 (6 bases). This CDR3 is built from 14 residues. Germline CDR1 and CDR2: MNHEY and SVGAGI. With 6 bases removed from V and 5 bases from J, the gap between germline ends came to 16 bases. CDR3 residues: CASRSQGIVYGYTF. The DNA of the CDR3 is TGTGCCAGCAGGAGCCAGGGGATTGTATATGGCTACACCTTC.

The rearrangement links TRBV5-5 to TRBJ2-7; 9 nucleotides agree with TRBD2. Germline V CDR1 and CDR2: SGHKS, YYEKEE (reference sequence). V gave up 0 bases and J gave up 5 bases; unmatched junction bases: 12. The CDR3 runs to 17 residues. The CDR3 region is CASSLGPQRGAINEQYF. The DNA for the CDR3 is TGTGCCAGCAGCTTGGGGCCCCAGCGGGGGGCAATCAACGAGCAGTACTTC.

The chain joins TRBV19 to TRBJ2-5; the D gene is possibly TRBD2 (7 bases). Germline loops: CDR1 LNHDA, CDR2 SQIVND (reference sequence). The CDR3 length is 13 residues. Trimming took off 10 bases at V and 5 bases at J, with 17 bases between the two ends. The CDR3 sequence is CAINHGGLETQYF. The CDR3 coding sequence is TGTGCCATTAACCACGGGGGGCTGGAGACCCAGTACTTC.

Details on this clone: This CDR3 is also generated by other DNA sequences in the sample. The V call is TRBV27, the J call TRBJ2-3; 11 nucleotides agree with TRBD1. The CDR3 length is 16 residues. Germline-derived CDR1 and CDR2 are MNHEY and SMNVEV (reference sequence). V lost 5 bases to trimming and J lost 1 base; unmatched junction nucleotides: 5. Here the CDR3 reads CASSPWGQGGTDTQYF. In DNA form, the CDR3 reads TGTGCCAGCAGTCCATGGGGACAGGGGGGCACAGATACGCAGTATTTT.

The J gene is TRBJ1-2, the V gene TRBV19; D is unclear. Germline CDR1 LNHDA, CDR2 SQIVND (reference sequence). V lost 8 bases and J lost 5, with 12 bases in between. This CDR3 contains 12 residues. The CDR3 coding sequence is TGTGCCAGTGGCAGGCGATTTTATGGCTACACCTTC. This gives the protein CASGRRFYGYTF.

This sequence joins TRBV10-3 and TRBJ2-5; TRBD1 agrees at 7 bases. There are 13 residues in the CDR3. The J segment lost 3 bases and the V segment lost 5 bases, leaving 3 bases of the junction unmatched. Germline assignment: CDR1 ENHRY and CDR2 SYGVKD. CDR3 amino acids: CAISSGQEETQYF. CDR3 in DNA: TGTGCCATCAGTTCTGGACAGGAAGAGACCCAGTACTTC.

The count of this clone is one. V gene TRBV5-1 combines with J gene TRBJ2-2; D is unresolved. V was cut by 4 bases and J by 2 bases, with 6 bases left in between. The CDR3 is made up of 13 amino acids. Per germline, CDR1 SGHRS and CDR2 YFSETQ. The DNA for the CDR3 is TGCGCCAGCAGCGCAGATAACACCGGGGAGCTGTTTTTT. Protein sequence: CASSADNTGELFF. The full variable domain, with the rest looked up from reference TRBV5-1 and TRBJ2-2, is KAGVTQTPRYLIKTRGQQVTLSCSPISGHRSVSWYQQTPGQGLQFLFEYFSETQRNKGNFPGRFSGRQFSNSRSEMNVSTLELGDSALYLCASSADNTGELFFGEGSRLTVL.

This clone came up once. CDR3 in amino acids: CASKENRGSQPQHF. The DNA for the CDR3 is TGTGCCAGCAAGGAGAACAGGGGTAGTCAGCCCCAGCATTTT. The chain recombines TRBV6-5 with TRBJ1-5; 7 nucleotides line up with TRBD1. CDR1 and CDR2 from the germline V gene are MNHEY and SVGAGI. The CDR3 runs to 14 residues. V gave up 7 bases and J gave up 6 bases; unmatched junction bases: 9.

The chain combines TRBV19 with TRBJ1-5; no clear D. The CDR3 has 15 amino acids. Germline V gene lookup returns CDR1 LNHDA and CDR2 SQIVND (reference sequence). V shed 4 bases and J shed 0 bases, with 10 bases lying between them. The CDR3 DNA reads TGTGCCAGTAGTACGGCAGGAGATAGCAATCAGCCCCAGCATTTT. This translates into CASSTAGDSNQPQHF. The full variable domain, completed using reference TRBV19 and TRBJ1-5, is DGGITQSPKYLFRKEGQNVTLSCEQNLNHDAMYWYRQDPGQGLRLIYYSQIVNDFQKGDIAEGYSVSREKKESFPLTVTSAQKNPTAFYLCASSTAGDSNQPQHFGDGTRLSIL.

The genes are TRBV7-3 and TRBJ1-5; D remains unclear. Germline V gene lookup returns CDR1 SGHTA and CDR2 FQGTGA. The germline V and J ends were trimmed by 0 bases and 0 bases, with 12 bases remaining between them. The CDR3 has 17 residues. This CDR3 reads CASSLTTSFYSNQPQHF. DNA for the CDR3: TGTGCCAGCAGCTTAACTACAAGCTTCTATAGCAATCAGCCCCAGCATTTT.

The V gene is TRBV5-8, the J gene TRBJ2-1; 9 positions agree with TRBD2. Germline trimming cut 0 bases from V and 8 bases from J; bases unmatched to any gene: 6. The CDR3 has 15 amino acids. From germline, CDR1 is SGHTS and CDR2 YDEGEE. The CDR3, as DNA: TGTGCCAGCAGCTTGGGGCTAGCGGGGCGGTATGAGCAGTTCTTC. This codes for CASSLGLAGRYEQFF.

Details on this clone: The germline gene is not matched at one end of the junction; a read error may be the cause. V gene TRBV18 combines with J gene TRBJ2-7; D may be TRBD2 (6 bases). The germline gives CDR1 KGHSH, CDR2 LQKENI. CDR3 length: 14 residues. The chain's CDR3 is CASSPPGLPYEQYF. In nucleotides, the CDR3 is TGTGCCAGCTCACCTCCGGGACTCCCCTATGAGCAGTACTTC.

The genes are TRBV18 and TRBJ1-5, with no clear D. Germline lookup yields CDR1 KGHSH and CDR2 LQKENI. V gave up 2 bases and J gave up 0 bases, with 5 bases separating them. The CDR3 extends over 14 amino acids. The CDR3 bases are TGTGCCAGCTCACCAATCAATAGCAATCAGCCCCAGCATTTT. Its translation is CASSPINSNQPQHF.

CDR3 in DNA: TGTGCCAGCAGCTTTTCAGGGGAAGGGACCCAGTACTTC. Amino acid sequence: CASSFSGEGTQYF. This sequence joins TRBV7-9 and TRBJ2-5; possible D gene TRBD1, 6 bases. Germline CDR1 SEHNR, CDR2 FQNEAQ (reference sequence). Trimming cost V 3 bases and J 7 bases, with 12 bases left between them. The CDR3 extends over 13 amino acids.

V is TRBV28 and J is TRBJ1-3; unclear D gene. CDR1 is MDHEN, CDR2 SYDVKM, per germline. The CDR3 is made up of 17 amino acids. Trimming cost V 4 bases and J 1 base, with 17 bases left between them. CDR3 loop: CASSSTGPSGSGNTIYF. In DNA form, the CDR3 reads TGTGCCAGCAGTTCGACTGGGCCGTCGGGTTCTGGAAACACCATATATTTT.

This rearrangement joins TRBV6-6 to TRBJ1-3, with D perhaps TRBD1 (5 bases). This CDR3 contains 15 residues. Trimming took off 2 bases at V and 1 base at J, with 9 bases between the two ends. The germline V gene has CDR1 MNHNY and CDR2 SVGAGI (reference sequence). The CDR3: CASSYRGESGNTIYF. For the CDR3, the DNA is TGTGCCAGCAGTTACAGAGGGGAGTCTGGAAACACCATATATTTT.

The chain couples TRBV2 to TRBJ1-6; no clear D gene. Germline lookup yields CDR1 SNHLY and CDR2 FYNNEI. The CDR3 sequence is 13 residues long. Deletions cut 7 bases from V and 9 bases from J, with 13 bases between. The CDR3 DNA reads TGTGCCAGCACCCTAGGTCAGAGTTCACCCCTCCACTTT. Translating gives CASTLGQSSPLHF. Drawing the rest from reference TRBV2 and TRBJ1-6, the complete variable domain is EPEVTQTPSHQVTQMGQEVILRCVPISNHLYFYWYRQILGQKVEFLVSFYNNEISEKSEIFDDQFSVERPDGSNFTLKIRSTKLEDSAMYFCASTLGQSSPLHFGNGTRLTVT.

This rearrangement joins TRBV7-2 to TRBJ2-3, with TRBD1 as a possible D gene (6 bases). CDR1 and CDR2 from the germline V gene are SGHTA and FQGNSA. There are 12 residues in the CDR3. Trimming left V 5 bases short and J 6 bases short, with 9 bases between. DNA for the CDR3: TGTGCCAGCAGCCCTCAGGGGGATACGCAGTATTTT. Protein sequence: CASSPQGDTQYF.

The chain couples TRBV5-1 to TRBJ2-3; 7 bases are shared with TRBD1. The CDR3 runs 17 residues. Germline trimming cut 0 bases from V and 4 bases from J; bases unmatched to any gene: 11. CDR1 is SGHRS and CDR2 is YFSETQ in the germline V gene. The CDR3 DNA follows: TGCGCCAGCAGCTTGGGGGCGACAGGGAAGAGTGCAGATACGCAGTATTTT. Translating gives CASSLGATGKSADTQYF. The complete variable domain, with remaining parts taken from reference TRBV5-1 and TRBJ2-3, reads KAGVTQTPRYLIKTRGQQVTLSCSPISGHRSVSWYQQTPGQGLQFLFEYFSETQRNKGNFPGRFSGRQFSNSRSEMNVSTLELGDSALYLCASSLGATGKSADTQYFGPGTRLTVL.

J is TRBJ2-5 and V is TRBV5-1; 7 bases are a match to TRBD1. V lost 4 bases to trimming and J lost 2 bases; unmatched junction nucleotides: 5. This CDR3 is built from 14 residues. Germline lookup yields CDR1 SGHRS and CDR2 YFSETQ. Written as DNA, the CDR3 is TGCGCCAGCAGCCCCGGACAGGAACAAGAGACCCAGTACTTC. Its protein product is CASSPGQEQETQYF. Full variable domain (outside the CDR3, taken from reference TRBV5-1 and TRBJ2-5): KAGVTQTPRYLIKTRGQQVTLSCSPISGHRSVSWYQQTPGQGLQFLFEYFSETQRNKGNFPGRFSGRQFSNSRSEMNVSTLELGDSALYLCASSPGQEQETQYFGPGTRLLVL.

Notes on this clone: Its ends do not fully match the called genes, so a read error is possible. Other DNA sequences within the sample encode an identical CDR3. V usage is TRBV30 and J usage is TRBJ1-1; D is ambiguous. Germline V lookup: CDR1 GTSNPN, CDR2 SVGIG (reference sequence). The CDR3 runs 12 residues. This CDR3 is CACSGSVPEAFF. The CDR3 coding sequence is TGTGCCTGTTCGGGATCCGTGCCTGAGGCTTTCTTT.

The genes are TRBV29-1 and TRBJ1-1; unclear D gene. CDR1 and CDR2 from the germline V gene are SQVTM and ANQGSEA. The CDR3 extends over 14 amino acids. The V gene lost 1 base and the J gene lost 0 bases, with 9 bases spanning the gap. The CDR3 here is CSVEGSYMNTEAFF. DNA of the CDR3: TGCAGCGTTGAAGGCAGCTACATGAACACTGAAGCTTTCTTT.

The genes are TRBV6-1 and TRBJ2-2; 11 bases map to TRBD1. The CDR3 extends over 14 amino acids. The germline V gene has CDR1 MNHNS and CDR2 SASEGT. V lost 5 bases, J lost 6 bases, and 2 bases stayed unmatched. The CDR3 loop is CASSLGQGAGELFF. The CDR3 DNA reads as TGTGCCAGCAGTTTGGGACAGGGGGCCGGGGAGCTGTTTTTT.

The gene calls are TRBV28 and TRBJ1-2; TRBD1 agrees at 7 bases. Per the germline V gene, CDR1 is MDHEN and CDR2 is SYDVKM. The CDR3 consists of 12 residues. Trimming cost V 6 bases and J 8 bases; bases outside gene matches: 6. The CDR3 spells CASSSTGAGYTF. The CDR3 nucleotides read TGTGCCAGCAGCTCCACAGGGGCAGGCTACACCTTC.

The chain is built from TRBV4-3 and TRBJ2-1; D unresolved. Germline V lookup: CDR1 LGHNA, CDR2 YSLEER. Trimming left V 2 bases short and J 4 bases short, with 0 bases between. There are 11 residues in the CDR3. CDR3 in amino acids: CASSQYNEQFF. DNA for the CDR3: TGCGCCAGCAGCCAATACAATGAGCAGTTCTTC.

J is TRBJ2-1 and V is TRBV5-1; the D is unclear. Trimming took 4 bases from V and 5 from J, leaving 13 bases between them. The length of the CDR3 is 14 residues. Germline CDR1 SGHRS, CDR2 YFSETQ. In nucleotides, the CDR3 is TGCGCCAGCAGCCGCAGAGGAGAACACAATGAGCAGTTCTTC. This translates into CASSRRGEHNEQFF.

The chain links TRBV6-5 to TRBJ2-3; tentatively, D is TRBD1 (6 bases). Germline CDR1 is MNHEY and CDR2 is SVGAGI. CDR3 length: 14 residues. V shed 5 bases and J shed 2 bases, with 11 bases lying between them. The CDR3 protein is CASSQGRHTDTQYF. Here the CDR3 DNA reads TGTGCCAGCAGTCAGGGGCGGCACACAGATACGCAGTATTTT.